This paragraph reports one T cell receptor beta chain. Authors' methods: Estimates of nucleated cell counts were drawn from the amplification of reference gene primers. The table came from immunoSEQ multiplex PCR; TCRdb's copy has only in-frame clones and leaves some out. The V and J calls and clone size are taken from that table; D and trimming were inferred from the DNA. The data hold some 250,000 clones, with approximately 84% observed a single time. These data originate in a study of blood T cell repertoires in COVID-19. In the study overall: Collection of acute and convalescent COVID-19 samples took place in the United States, Italy and Spain. PBMCs, B-cell-depleted T cells, or T cells were the source of the cDNA or gDNA that made up the material.

The germline gives CDR1 MNHEY, CDR2 SVGAGI. After removal of 10 bases from V and 2 bases from J, the junction contained 11 bases not matched to a gene. The CDR3 consists of 15 residues. This chain uses TRBV6-5 with TRBJ1-3; 7 bases align to TRBD1. The TCR was taken from a woman aged 25 to 39 who had recovered from COVID-19. Sequencing used peripheral blood. CDR3 sequence (DNA): TGTGCCACCATAGCAACCGGGACAGCTGGAAACACCATATATTTT. It encodes CATIATGTAGNTIYF.